This T cell receptor beta chain was documented in a study of T-cell reconstitution after alpha-beta-depleted transplantation in children. The germline V gene encodes CDR1 SGHVS and CDR2 FQNEAQ. This CDR3 is 13 amino acids long. V was trimmed by 1 base and J by 4 bases, leaving 7 bases between them. Preparation of the TCRbeta library used unique molecular identifiers. TCRdb used MiXCR to reprocess the PCR reads, holding one entry per CDR3 protein. Of 190,000 or so distinct CDR3 sequences in the sample, more than 14% were seen once. V gene TRBV7-8 combines with J gene TRBJ1-1; no definite D call. The sample was PBMCs from the stem cell graft donor, taken from the stem cell graft. The clonotype was recovered from a human donor who donated a stem cell graft to a child with acute lymphoblastic leukemia. The CDR3 DNA reads TGTGCCAGCAGCTTAGGTCAATTCACTGAAGCTTTCTTT. It is translated as CASSLGQFTEAFF.